Sequencing of this T cell receptor (beta chain) was carried out in a study of shared clonotypes between healthy human individuals. Looking at the study overall: CD4 naive cells filled three plates per donor, CD4 memory three, CD8 naive two and CD8 memory one.

Germline V CDR1 and CDR2: SQVTM, ANQGSEA. The CDR3 has 16 amino acids. For this clone: The junction differs from germline at one of its ends, possibly a read error.

The assay used deep level. Template for every sorted-subset replicate PCR totaled approximately 0.2 ug DNA, around 33,000 T cell genomes. Produced via immunoSEQ multiplex PCR; TCRdb's table is partial and in-frame only. The sample holds around 1,900,000 clones; roughly 95% are singletons and the top ten take approximately 1.7%. CD45RO-negative CD8 cells positively selected for CCR7 made up the naive population, which excluded terminally differentiated effector memory CD45RA+ cells. The healthy adult donors were HIV-negative and reported no recent acute infections or vaccinations. This clonotype originated in a man aged 18 to 30 in good health. Some clones in this sample may be carry-over from other donors' samples. The sequencing sample was made of naive CD8+ T cells from PBMCs. The chain carries TRBV29-1 and TRBJ2-4, with TRBD2 identical over 8 bases. The CDR3 loop reads CSVEGVSGDSGAQSDF. CDR3 DNA sequence: TGCAGCGTTGAAGGGGTCTCAGGGGATAGCGGGGCCCAGTCGGACTTC. The whole variable domain, remainder taken from reference TRBV29-1 and TRBJ2-4, is SAVISQKPSRDICQRGTSLTIQCQVDSQVTMMFWYRQQPGQSLTLIATANQGSEATYESGFVIDKFPISRPNLTFSTLTVSNMSPEDSSIYLCSVEGVSGDSGAQSDFGAGTRLSVL.